The next 23 T cell receptor beta chains were all read from a single sample in a study of blood T cell repertoires in COVID-19 (TCRdb year 2020). Libraries were built with the immunoSEQ multiplex PCR assay. TCRdb mirrors the immuneACCESS table, restricted to in-frame sequences. Some clones are absent from its copies; in checked studies, under half trace to an unresolved V gene, and the reason for the others is unknown. The sample table records 120,000 or so clones; approximately 90% of these occur just once. The ten largest account for approximately 8% of the sample. Sequencing was carried out using peripheral blood. These receptors originate from a man between 50 and 59 years old with acute or convalescent COVID-19.

The rearrangement uses TRBV5-8 and TRBJ2-7; 9 positions agree with TRBD1. The CDR3 spans 15 residues. From germline, CDR1 is SGHTS and CDR2 YDEGEE. V lost 4 bases and J lost 3; bases outside the gene matches: 8. The CDR3 sequence is CASSQTGTGNYEQYF. DNA for the CDR3: TGTGCCAGCAGCCAGACCGGGACAGGGAACTACGAGCAGTACTTC.

This chain uses TRBV3-1 (or the pseudogene TRBV3-2) with TRBJ1-1; D perhaps matches TRBD1 (5 bases). The V end was cut by 1 base, the J end by 1 base, with 16 bases between. CDR3 length equals 17 residues. The V gene's germline CDR1 is LGHDT and CDR2 YNNKEL (reference sequence). CDR3 sequence (DNA): TGTGCCAGCAGCCAAGGGAGCCAGGGTTGGTGGAACACTGAAGCTTTCTTT. It is translated as CASSQGSQGWWNTEAFF.

V and J are TRBV27 and TRBJ2-3, with 8 nucleotides matching TRBD1. The CDR3 consists of 17 residues. V was clipped by 5 bases and J by 3 bases; unmatched bases: 13. The germline V gene has CDR1 MNHEY and CDR2 SMNVEV (reference sequence). CDR3: CASSPRTGKLVTDTQYF. CDR3 in DNA: TGTGCCAGCAGTCCCAGGACAGGGAAATTAGTAACAGATACGCAGTATTTT.

The V call is TRBV29-1, the J call TRBJ2-7; 15 nucleotides line up with TRBD2. CDR1 and CDR2 from the germline V gene are SQVTM and ANQGSEA. The CDR3 loop spans 16 amino acids. After removal of 6 bases from V and 5 bases from J, the junction contained 11 bases not matched to a gene. The CDR3 sequence is CSVKTGTSGRFDEQYF. The CDR3 nucleotides are TGCAGCGTCAAAACCGGGACTAGCGGGAGGTTCGACGAGCAGTACTTC.

The V gene is TRBV5-5, the J gene TRBJ1-5, with 7 bases that match TRBD1. This CDR3 contains 15 residues. Germline lookup yields CDR1 SGHKS and CDR2 YYEKEE (reference sequence). Trimming cost V 4 bases and J 5 bases; bases outside gene matches: 9. In DNA, the CDR3 is TGTGCCAGCAGCCCCCACGGGACAGAGCATCAGCCCCAGCATTTT. It specifies CASSPHGTEHQPQHF.

The V and J genes are TRBV6-5 and TRBJ1-2; possibly TRBD1 for D (5 bases). The ends were cut back, 8 bases at V and 6 bases at J, with 16 bases in the middle. The germline V gene has CDR1 MNHEY and CDR2 SVGAGI. The CDR3 loop spans 13 amino acids. The CDR3 protein is CASEGWGVHGYTF. The CDR3 nucleotides read TGTGCCAGCGAGGGATGGGGGGTACATGGCTACACCTTC.

The chain joins TRBV21-1 to TRBJ2-3; TRBD1 is taken as the D call from the table, unchecked against the DNA. TRBV21-1 represents a pseudogene. This CDR3 comprises 17 residues. The CDR3 sequence is CASSKASQGFGTDTQYF. In DNA, the CDR3 is TGTGCCAGCAGCAAAGCTTCACAGGGGTTTGGCACAGATACGCAGTATTTT.

The chain combines TRBV29-1 with TRBJ1-6; the D gene is possibly TRBD1 (5 bases). This CDR3 contains 15 residues. The V gene's germline CDR1 is SQVTM and CDR2 ANQGSEA. V dropped 1 base and J dropped 7 bases, with 14 bases sitting between them. The CDR3, as DNA: TGCAGCGTTGAAGTCTCAGGGTTGGAGAATTCACCCCTCCACTTT. Its protein product is CSVEVSGLENSPLHF.

The V call is TRBV12-3 or TRBV12-4, the J call TRBJ1-1, with 7 bases lining up with TRBD1. This CDR3 contains 12 residues. V shed 6 bases and J 7 bases; nucleotides not matched to a gene: 5. CDR3 nucleotides: TGTGCCAGCAGCCGGGGGACAGTTGAAGCTTTCTTT. Protein sequence: CASSRGTVEAFF.

This clone came up a few times. This sequence joins TRBV7-9 and TRBJ2-7; 9 bases are a match to TRBD1. CDR3 length: 14 residues. V shed 5 bases and J 2 bases; nucleotides not matched to a gene: 4. Germline V CDR1 and CDR2: SEHNR, FQNEAQ (reference sequence). The CDR3 region has the DNA TGTGCCAGCAGCGATGGGGACAGGGCCTACGAGCAGTACTTC. It yields the protein CASSDGDRAYEQYF.

The rearrangement uses TRBV18 and TRBJ2-7; a possible D gene is TRBD2 (5 bases). Germline CDR1 is KGHSH and CDR2 is LQKENI. V was cut by 0 bases and J by 6 bases, with 12 bases left in between. The CDR3 covers 14 residues. The CDR3 region has the DNA TGTGCCAGCTCACCACCGTCGGGGTGGGTCGAGCAGTACTTC. This sequence encodes CASSPPSGWVEQYF.

V gene TRBV14 combines with J gene TRBJ2-7, with D perhaps TRBD1 (5 bases). This CDR3 is 16 amino acids long. V was clipped by 3 bases and J by 2 bases, with 17 bases between them. Germline lookup yields CDR1 SGHDN and CDR2 FVKESK. The CDR3: CASSQRPMGRPYEQYF. DNA for the CDR3: TGTGCCAGCAGCCAGCGCCCTATGGGGCGACCCTACGAGCAGTACTTC.

The rearrangement links TRBV4-1 to TRBJ2-2; 11 bases align to TRBD2. This CDR3 region has 16 residues. Trimming removed 1 base from V and 5 bases from J; junction bases left unmatched: 3. In germline, CDR1 is MGHRA, CDR2 YSYEKL. CDR3 residues: CASSQGLAGNTGELFF. The CDR3 DNA is TGCGCCAGCAGCCAAGGACTAGCGGGAAATACCGGGGAGCTGTTTTTT.

This chain connects TRBV27 to TRBJ2-7; no clear D gene. The V end lost 2 bases, the J end lost 1 base, and 3 bases lay between the germline ends. Germline assignment: CDR1 MNHEY and CDR2 SMNVEV (reference sequence). The CDR3 extends over 12 amino acids. DNA for the CDR3: TGTGCCAGCAGTTTACCGTCCTACGAGCAGTACTTC. Residues: CASSLPSYEQYF.

The V call is TRBV27, the J call TRBJ1-1; TRBD1 matches 7 bases. Per the germline V gene, CDR1 is MNHEY and CDR2 is SMNVEV (reference sequence). Unmatched junction bases numbered 6, after V lost 1 base and J lost 4 bases. The length of the CDR3 is 15 residues. For the CDR3, the DNA is TGTGCCAGCAGTTTATTGCAGGGGGGCCTCACTGAAGCTTTCTTT. Translating gives CASSLLQGGLTEAFF.

The J gene is TRBJ2-2, the V gene TRBV30; 7 bases match TRBD2. Looked up from germline, CDR1 is GTSNPN and CDR2 is SVGIG (reference sequence). This CDR3 is 13 amino acids long. V shed 4 bases and J 8 bases; nucleotides not matched to a gene: 7. The CDR3 DNA is TGTGCCTGGATGACTAGCAGCGGGGGGGAGCTGTTTTTT. This translates into CAWMTSSGGELFF.

The gene calls are TRBV6-1 and TRBJ1-6, with a tentative D call TRBD1 (6 bases). Germline CDR1 MNHNS, CDR2 SASEGT. V was clipped by 3 bases and J by 6 bases, with 15 bases between them. This CDR3 has 16 amino acids. In nucleotides, the CDR3 is TGTGCCAGCAGTGACCGGACAGCGGCGGCTAATTCACCCCTCCACTTT. Amino acid sequence: CASSDRTAAANSPLHF.

This clone has just one count. V usage is TRBV27 and J usage is TRBJ2-1, with TRBD1 matching 9 bases. There are 15 residues in the CDR3. Unmatched junction bases numbered 8, after V lost 5 bases and J lost 6 bases. The germline CDR1 and CDR2 sequences are MNHEY and SMNVEV (reference sequence). CDR3 bases: TGTGCCAGCAGTCCCGGACAGGGGACGGGCAATGAGCAGTTCTTC. Translation gives CASSPGQGTGNEQFF.

The CDR3 region is CATSDGPGAGALTDTQYF. The CDR3 DNA reads TGTGCCACCAGTGATGGCCCAGGGGCGGGAGCCCTTACAGATACGCAGTATTTT. This rearrangement joins TRBV24-1 to TRBJ2-3, with a possible D match to TRBD2 (7 bases). The CDR3 consists of 18 residues. V shed 3 bases and J shed 3 bases, with 21 bases lying between them. The germline V gene encodes CDR1 KGHDR and CDR2 SFDVKD.

The chain has TRBV2 and TRBJ2-2, with a tentative D call TRBD1 (5 bases). The CDR3 extends over 16 amino acids. The V end was cut by 4 bases, the J end by 6 bases, with 18 bases between. Germline CDR1 and CDR2: SNHLY and FYNNEI. CDR3 sequence (DNA): TGTGCCAGCAGTGGTCCAGGGCAGGAAGGGGCCGGGGAGCTGTTTTTT. Amino acid sequence: CASSGPGQEGAGELFF. Full variable domain (outside the CDR3, taken from reference TRBV2 and TRBJ2-2): EPEVTQTPSHQVTQMGQEVILRCVPISNHLYFYWYRQILGQKVEFLVSFYNNEISEKSEIFDDQFSVERPDGSNFTLKIRSTKLEDSAMYFCASSGPGQEGAGELFFGEGSRLTVL.

V usage is TRBV29-1 and J usage is TRBJ2-2; 9 bases are a match to TRBD2. The CDR3 length is 14 residues. V lost 8 bases, J lost 5 bases, and 9 bases stayed unmatched. The germline CDR1 and CDR2 sequences are SQVTM and ANQGSEA. CDR3 loop: CSSSTSGGTGELFF. The CDR3 nucleotides are TGCAGCAGTTCGACTAGCGGTGGGACCGGGGAGCTGTTTTTT.

V and J are TRBV6-5 and TRBJ2-7; D might be TRBD1 (6 bases). Germline CDR1 is MNHEY and CDR2 is SVGAGI. The length of the CDR3 is 15 residues. Trimming took off 8 bases at V and 1 base at J, with 18 bases between the two ends. CDR3 in amino acids: CASSREQGGSYEQYF. The DNA of the CDR3 is TGTGCCAGCTCGAGGGAACAGGGTGGATCCTACGAGCAGTACTTC.

The chain uses TRBV20-1 and TRBJ1-2, with 9 nucleotides matching TRBD1. CDR1 and CDR2 from the germline V gene are DFQATT and SNEGSKA (reference sequence). V trimming: 3 bases; J trimming: 6 bases; junction bases outside the gene matches: 8. CDR3 size: 14 residues. The CDR3 sequence: CSASAGTGINGYTF. The CDR3 DNA reads TGCAGTGCTAGTGCCGGGACAGGGATTAATGGCTACACCTTC.